This T cell receptor (beta chain) derives from a study of regulatory T cells in long-lasting Graves disease. About the study: Over 5 years of antithyroid drugs plus positive TSH receptor antibodies defined persistent Graves' disease.

Indicated time point: persistent/refractory GD, antithyroid drugs over 5 years with positive TRAb. From RNA extracted from PBMCs, the TCR library was made. Collection of peripheral blood (about 10 milliliters) was done using EDTA tubes. Through Arm-PCR of CDR3 regions and iRepertoire HTBI primers, TCR beta libraries were built. Authors' analysis steps: The samples yielded approximately 62 TRBV and approximately 15 TRBJ segments. A single record per CDR3 protein comes from TCRdb applying MiXCR to the multiplex PCR reads. The V and J calls were determined by TCRdb, not by the authors. This table holds roughly 450,000 distinct CDR3 sequences, roughly 20% found once. Study-wide findings and caveats: Persistent disease was characterized by preferential usage of TRBV28, TRBJ1-2 and TRBJ2-5.

Turning to this clonotype: Its antigen is unidentified. A much larger clone is a single base away; this may be a read error.

The germline V and J ends were trimmed by 3 bases and 5 bases, with 15 bases remaining between them. CDR1 SGHRS and CDR2 YFSETQ come from the germline V gene. The CDR3 extends over 14 amino acids. This TCR was recovered from a female donor with Graves disease. This specimen consisted of peripheral blood mononuclear cells (PBMCs), obtained when the disease was refractory, from a patient treated with antithyroid drugs. V usage is TRBV5-1 and J usage is TRBJ2-7; D unresolved. CDR3 region: CASSSDSPVDEQYF. The DNA of the CDR3 is TGCGCCAGCAGCTCCGACTCCCCCGTCGACGAGCAGTACTTC.